The 9 T cell receptor beta chains in this list originate from one sample, sequenced in a study of T cell clonality in common variable immunodeficiency. Notes on the study in general: Common variable immunodeficiency TCR beta sequences reportedly had fewer deletions and N-nucleotide insertions.

Data came from immunoSEQ multiplex PCR; TCRdb stores just in-frame clones and leaves some out. This set yields roughly 16,000 clones and no singletons; the top ten hold over 12%. Their antigen targets remain unknown. Sample: peripheral blood mononuclear cells. Receptor source: a human donor with common variable immunodeficiency.

This clone was seen a few times. The read stops 3 residues short of the end of the CDR3; the missing end is completed from the germline J gene. The chain carries TRBV7-7 and TRBJ2-5, with 10 bases aligning to TRBD2. This CDR3 contains 15 residues. The V and J ends lost 6 bases and 5 bases, in that order; junction bases with no gene match: 9. Germline CDR1 and CDR2: SSHAT and FNYEAQ (reference sequence). The CDR3 DNA, read in part, is TGTGCCAGCAGTAATAGCGGGGGGCCTGGGGAGACC. Protein sequence: CASSNSGGPGET. The full CDR3 protein reads CASSNSGGPGETQYF. The full variable domain, completed using reference TRBV7-7 and TRBJ2-5, is GAGVSQSPRYKVTKRGQDVTLRCDPISSHATLYWYQQALGQGPEFLTYFNYEAQPDKSGLPSDRFSAERPEGSISTLTIQRTEQRDSAMYRCASSNSGGPGETQYFGPGTRLLVL.

Only a few counts were recorded for this clone. The read is 3 residues too short to cover the CDR3 end, so that end is filled in from the germline J gene. The chain uses TRBV20-1 and TRBJ2-3; no clear D. CDR1 and CDR2 from the germline V gene are DFQATT and SNEGSKA (reference sequence). Trimming removed 1 base from V and 2 bases from J, with 13 bases in between. CDR3 length: 15 residues. The CDR3 bases that were read are TGCAGTGCTAGAGCACAGAAGTACTCCACAGATACG. This codes for CSARAQKYSTDT. The full-length CDR3 reads as CSARAQKYSTDTQYF.

This clone was seen repeatedly, ten times or more. The read terminates 3 residues before the CDR3 end, so the remaining end is supplied by the germline J gene. V is TRBV5-6 and J is TRBJ1-1; 7 bases are a match to TRBD1. The CDR3 contains 14 residues. J gave up 3 bases and V 0 bases, and 2 bases lay outside the gene matches. Germline CDR1 is SGHDT and CDR2 is YYEEEE. Partial CDR3 DNA: TGTGCCAGCAGCTTGGTTGACAGGGACACTGAA. The encoded protein is CASSLVDRDTE. The full CDR3 reads CASSLVDRDTEAFF.

Concerning this clone: The read gets to within 3 residues of the CDR3 end, and the germline J gene fills in the rest. The chain recombines TRBV18 with TRBJ2-2; 9 bases line up with TRBD1. With V trimmed by 3 bases and J by 6 bases, 8 bases remained unmatched. The CDR3 covers 16 residues. Germline assignment: CDR1 KGHSH and CDR2 LQKENI. The CDR3 protein is CASSPSTGGAPGELFF. CDR3 bases read: TGTGCCAGCTCACCGTCTACAGGGGGCGCCCCCGGGGAG. The entire variable domain, with the rest obtained from reference TRBV18 and TRBJ2-2, is as follows: NAGVMQNPRHLVRRRGQEARLRCSPMKGHSHVYWYRQLPEEGLKFMVYLQKENIIDESGMPKERFSAEFPKEGPSILRIQQVVRGDSAAYFCASSPSTGGAPGELFFGEGSRLTVL.

Comment on this clone: The read ends 3 residues early relative to the CDR3; the germline J gene fills the gap. The chain carries TRBV2 and TRBJ2-3; 10 bases map to TRBD1. This CDR3 contains 14 residues. With V trimmed by 8 bases and J by 3 bases, 5 bases remained unmatched. The germline gives CDR1 SNHLY, CDR2 FYNNEI. CDR3 DNA, as far as it was read: TGTGCCAGCGGCCGGGACAGGGGTACAGATACG. Protein product: CASGRDRGTDT. The whole CDR3 region reads CASGRDRGTDTQYF. Drawing the rest from reference TRBV2 and TRBJ2-3, the complete variable domain is EPEVTQTPSHQVTQMGQEVILRCVPISNHLYFYWYRQILGQKVEFLVSFYNNEISEKSEIFDDQFSVERPDGSNFTLKIRSTKLEDSAMYFCASGRDRGTDTQYFGPGTRLTVL.

Note on this clone: The CDR3 end lies 3 residues beyond the end of the read and is filled in from the germline J gene. V gene TRBV11-1 combines with J gene TRBJ1-1, with a tentative D call TRBD1 (6 bases). The germline gives CDR1 SGHAT, CDR2 FQDESV (reference sequence). This CDR3 region has 13 residues. Trimming cost V 5 bases and J 6 bases, with 13 bases left between them. The DNA read from the CDR3 is TGTGCCAGCAGCCGAACAGGGAAATCTGAA. Amino acid sequence: CASSRTGKSE. The full CDR3 reads CASSRTGKSEAFF.

About this clone: The read halts 3 residues ahead of the CDR3 end, with the missing end drawn from the germline J gene. The J gene is TRBJ2-1, the V gene TRBV7-6, with D possibly matching TRBD1 (6 bases). V gave up 3 bases and J gave up 0 bases, with 9 bases separating them. The CDR3 is 15 residues long. Germline V gene lookup returns CDR1 SGHVS and CDR2 FNYEAQ. CDR3 region: CASSLDRNSYNEQFF. The sequenced CDR3 bases are TGTGCCAGCAGCTTGGACAGAAACTCCTACAATGAG.

This clone was seen a few times. The read ends 3 residues before the CDR3 terminus; that terminus is restored from the germline J gene. The chain carries TRBV6-2 or TRBV6-3 and TRBJ2-7; D is ambiguous. Trimming took off 2 bases at V and 2 bases at J, with 10 bases between the two ends. CDR1 and CDR2 from the germline V gene are MNHEY and SVGEGT. The CDR3 loop spans 14 amino acids. The CDR3 loop reads CASSYGTAPYEQYF. The part of the CDR3 DNA that was read is TGTGCCAGCAGTTACGGTACTGCACCCTACGAG.

This clone was found many times. Read data end 3 residues before the CDR3 end; the end is taken from the germline J gene. V gene TRBV29-1 combines with J gene TRBJ2-3; TRBD1 aligns across 10 bases. Germline values: CDR1 SQVTM, CDR2 ANQGSEA. The V gene end was trimmed by 8 bases and the J gene end by 3 bases; junction bases not matched to a gene: 5. CDR3 length: 13 amino acids. This CDR3 is CSLGTGVTDTQYF. CDR3 DNA, as far as it was read: TGCAGCCTTGGGACAGGGGTAACAGATACG.